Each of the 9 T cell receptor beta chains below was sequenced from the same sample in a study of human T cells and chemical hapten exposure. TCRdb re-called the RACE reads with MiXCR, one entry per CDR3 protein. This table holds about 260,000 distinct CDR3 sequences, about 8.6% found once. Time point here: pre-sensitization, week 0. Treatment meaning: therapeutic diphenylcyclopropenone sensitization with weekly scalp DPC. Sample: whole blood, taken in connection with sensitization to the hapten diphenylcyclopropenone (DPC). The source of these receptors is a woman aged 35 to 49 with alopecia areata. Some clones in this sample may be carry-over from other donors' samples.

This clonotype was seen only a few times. Here the CDR3 reads CASSLNAGATYEQYF. As DNA, the CDR3 is TGTGCCAGCAGCTTAAATGCGGGGGCGACCTACGAGCAGTACTTC. The rearrangement uses TRBV7-3 and TRBJ2-7; weak D call: TRBD2 (7 bases). The CDR3 loop spans 15 amino acids. Germline CDR1 SGHTA, CDR2 FQGTGA. Trimming removed 1 base at V and 2 bases at J, with 12 bases between.

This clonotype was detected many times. CDR3 residues: CASSPYQGVYGYTF. CDR3 in DNA: TGTGCCAGCAGCCCATACCAGGGTGTCTATGGCTACACCTTC. This chain links TRBV28 with TRBJ1-2, with a possible D match to TRBD1 (5 bases). Germline CDR1 MDHEN, CDR2 SYDVKM. The CDR3 has 14 amino acids. V was pared by 6 bases and J by 4 bases, with 15 bases between.

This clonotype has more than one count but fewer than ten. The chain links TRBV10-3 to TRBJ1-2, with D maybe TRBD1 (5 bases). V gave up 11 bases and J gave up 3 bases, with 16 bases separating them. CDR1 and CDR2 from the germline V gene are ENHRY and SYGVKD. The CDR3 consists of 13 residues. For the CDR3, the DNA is TGTGCCTCCCGAGGGGCTGACGACTATGGCTACACCTTC. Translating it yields CASRGADDYGYTF.

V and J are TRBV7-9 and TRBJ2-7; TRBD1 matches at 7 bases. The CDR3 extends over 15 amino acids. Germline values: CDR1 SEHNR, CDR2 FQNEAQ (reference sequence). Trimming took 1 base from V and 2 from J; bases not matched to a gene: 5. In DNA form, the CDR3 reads TGTGCCAGCAGCTTAGTTGTGGGACAGCCCTACGAGCAGTACTTC. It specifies CASSLVVGQPYEQYF.

The DNA for the CDR3 is TGCAGCGTTGATTCCCCTAGCGGAGACTATGGCTACACCTTC. It yields the protein CSVDSPSGDYGYTF. The genes are TRBV29-1 and TRBJ1-2; D gene unclear. This CDR3 has 14 residues. The V end lost 3 bases, the J end lost 3 bases, and 14 bases lay between the germline ends. Germline V gives CDR1 SQVTM, CDR2 ANQGSEA.

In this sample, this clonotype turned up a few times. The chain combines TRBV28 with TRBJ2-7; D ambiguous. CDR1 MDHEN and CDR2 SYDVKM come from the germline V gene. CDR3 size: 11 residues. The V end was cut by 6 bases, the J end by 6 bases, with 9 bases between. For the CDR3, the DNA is TGTGCCAGCAGCACCCCCGGCGAGCAGTACTTC. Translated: CASSTPGEQYF.

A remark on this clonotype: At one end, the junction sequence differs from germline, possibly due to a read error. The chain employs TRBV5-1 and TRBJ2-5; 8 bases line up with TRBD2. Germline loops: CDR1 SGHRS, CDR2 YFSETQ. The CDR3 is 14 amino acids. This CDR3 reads CAGSPTSGQETQYF. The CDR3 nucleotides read TGCGCCGGCAGTCCCACTAGCGGCCAAGAGACCCAGTACTTC.

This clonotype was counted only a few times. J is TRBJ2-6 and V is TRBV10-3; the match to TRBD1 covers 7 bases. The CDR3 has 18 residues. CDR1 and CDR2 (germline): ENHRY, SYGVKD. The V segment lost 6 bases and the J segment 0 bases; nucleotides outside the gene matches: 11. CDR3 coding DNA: TGTGCCATCAGCAAGACAGGGAACCTACTCTCTGGGGCCAACGTCCTGACTTTC. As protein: CAISKTGNLLSGANVLTF.

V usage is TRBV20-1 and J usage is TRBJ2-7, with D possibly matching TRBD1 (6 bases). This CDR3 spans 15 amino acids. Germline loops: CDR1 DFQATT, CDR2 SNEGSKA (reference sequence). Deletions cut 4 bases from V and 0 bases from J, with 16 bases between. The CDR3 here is CSAILRGHSSYEQYF. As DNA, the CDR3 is TGCAGTGCTATCCTTCGGGGACACAGCTCCTACGAGCAGTACTTC.